Below are 12 T cell receptor beta chains sequenced from a single sample in a study of cytomegalovirus exposure and HLA in healthy donors. 60 Vbeta and 13 Jbeta primers were used in PCR. Generated by immunoSEQ multiplex PCR, the TCRdb table keeps only in-frame clones and is missing some. Of around 130,000 clones listed, roughly 80% are singletons. Sample: PBMCs. Receptors originate from a boy aged 5-17 years in good health and CMV-seronegative.

CDR3 sequence (DNA): TGTGCCAGCACTAAAGCGGGAGGGCCGGGGGAGCAGTACTTC. Its translation: CASTKAGGPGEQYF. This chain uses TRBV6-5 with TRBJ2-7; 10 positions match TRBD2. Germline values: CDR1 MNHEY, CDR2 SVGAGI. The CDR3 extends over 14 amino acids. With V trimmed by 7 bases and J by 7 bases, 10 bases remained unmatched.

The CDR3 loop reads CASSLSGQGLYGYTF. The CDR3 nucleotides read TGTGCCAGCAGTTTATCGGGACAGGGACTCTATGGCTACACCTTC. The V gene is TRBV27, the J gene TRBJ1-2; TRBD1 matches 9 bases. Germline trimming cut 0 bases from V and 4 bases from J; bases unmatched to any gene: 3. The length of the CDR3 is 15 residues. CDR1 is MNHEY and CDR2 is SMNVEV in the germline V gene (reference sequence).

This chain uses TRBV5-1 with TRBJ1-1; the D gene is possibly TRBD1 (6 bases). The CDR3 runs 14 residues. V gave up 0 bases and J gave up 2 bases, with 8 bases separating them. Germline lookup yields CDR1 SGHRS and CDR2 YFSETQ. The CDR3 DNA reads as TGCGCCAGCAGCTTGGGACAGGCTAACACTGAAGCTTTCTTT. Residues: CASSLGQANTEAFF.

The V gene is TRBV6-1, the J gene TRBJ1-1; D not resolved. V gave up 4 bases and J gave up 4 bases, with 16 bases separating them. Germline values: CDR1 MNHNS, CDR2 SASEGT. The CDR3 is made up of 15 amino acids. CDR3 region: CASSVDGLRSTEAFF. CDR3 coding DNA: TGTGCCAGCAGTGTCGACGGACTAAGATCCACTGAAGCTTTCTTT.

The CDR3, as DNA: TGTGCCAGCAGTTACAGGGCAGGGGACACCGGGGAGCTGTTTTTT. Its protein is CASSYRAGDTGELFF. V and J are TRBV6-6 and TRBJ2-2; the D gene is possibly TRBD1 (6 bases). V was cut by 2 bases and J by 3 bases, with 10 bases left in between. CDR1 is MNHNY and CDR2 is SVGAGI in the germline V gene (reference sequence). The CDR3 sequence is 15 residues long.

The chain joins TRBV18 to TRBJ2-5, with 10 bases matching TRBD2. J was trimmed by 7 bases and V by 6 bases; bases with no gene match: 8. The CDR3 consists of 14 residues. Per the germline V gene, CDR1 is KGHSH and CDR2 is LQKENI. This CDR3 is CASSLGLAEGTQYF. The CDR3 DNA reads as TGTGCCAGCTCCCTCGGACTAGCGGAAGGGACCCAGTACTTC. The variable domain in full, completed from reference TRBV18 and TRBJ2-5, reads NAGVMQNPRHLVRRRGQEARLRCSPMKGHSHVYWYRQLPEEGLKFMVYLQKENIIDESGMPKERFSAEFPKEGPSILRIQQVVRGDSAAYFCASSLGLAEGTQYFGPGTRLLVL.

The V call is TRBV4-2, the J call TRBJ2-1; 7 nucleotides match TRBD1. The V and J ends lost 0 bases and 8 bases, in that order; junction bases with no gene match: 7. There are 15 residues in the CDR3. Germline CDR1 LGHNA, CDR2 YNFKEQ. The CDR3, as DNA: TGTGCCAGCAGCCAAGATAAGGGGGCTAGGGATGAGCAGTTCTTC. Translated: CASSQDKGARDEQFF.

V is TRBV27 and J is TRBJ2-1; 8 bases agree with TRBD2. V lost 2 bases and J lost 5; bases outside the gene matches: 5. From germline, CDR1 is MNHEY and CDR2 SMNVEV (reference sequence). The CDR3 runs 15 residues. Here the CDR3 DNA reads TGTGCCAGCAGTTTAGCAGCGGGAGCCCACAATGAGCAGTTCTTC. It translates to CASSLAAGAHNEQFF.

This rearrangement joins TRBV19 to TRBJ1-2, with a weak D call TRBD1 (6 bases). V was shortened by 3 bases and J by 1 base, with 12 bases between the two germline ends. The CDR3 runs 15 residues. CDR1 is LNHDA, CDR2 SQIVND, per germline (reference sequence). The CDR3, as DNA: TGTGCCAGTAGTATTGACTCACAGGGTAACTATGGCTACACCTTC. It specifies CASSIDSQGNYGYTF.

V and J are TRBV10-2 and TRBJ2-7; 8 bases map to TRBD2. V dropped 7 bases and J dropped 4; count of bases not matched to a gene: 9. The CDR3 is 14 amino acids. In germline, CDR1 is WSHSY, CDR2 SAAADI. The CDR3, as DNA: TGCGCCAGCACCGGGACTAGTGGGATATACGAGCAGTACTTC. It is translated as CASTGTSGIYEQYF.

This chain joins TRBV7-2 and TRBJ2-1; a weak D match, TRBD2 (6 bases). Germline values: CDR1 SGHTA, CDR2 FQGNSA. The CDR3 covers 13 residues. Deletions cut 6 bases from V and 8 bases from J, with 14 bases between. CDR3 sequence reads: CASSKGLYDEQFF. The CDR3 DNA follows: TGTGCCAGCAGTAAGGGACTTTACGATGAGCAGTTCTTC. Drawing the rest from reference TRBV7-2 and TRBJ2-1, the complete variable domain is GAGVSQSPSNKVTEKGKDVELRCDPISGHTALYWYRQSLGQGLEFLIYFQGNSAPDKSGLPSDRFSAERTGGSVSTLTIQRTQQEDSAVYLCASSKGLYDEQFFGPGTRLTVL.

CDR3 region: CSLLRGREAFF. CDR3 coding DNA: TGCAGCCTACTTAGGGGGCGTGAGGCTTTCTTT. The chain couples TRBV29-1 to TRBJ1-1; 7 bases align to TRBD1. The CDR3 is 11 residues long. The ends lost 8 bases at V and 11 bases at J; junction bases unmatched: 11. CDR1 and CDR2 (germline): SQVTM, ANQGSEA.